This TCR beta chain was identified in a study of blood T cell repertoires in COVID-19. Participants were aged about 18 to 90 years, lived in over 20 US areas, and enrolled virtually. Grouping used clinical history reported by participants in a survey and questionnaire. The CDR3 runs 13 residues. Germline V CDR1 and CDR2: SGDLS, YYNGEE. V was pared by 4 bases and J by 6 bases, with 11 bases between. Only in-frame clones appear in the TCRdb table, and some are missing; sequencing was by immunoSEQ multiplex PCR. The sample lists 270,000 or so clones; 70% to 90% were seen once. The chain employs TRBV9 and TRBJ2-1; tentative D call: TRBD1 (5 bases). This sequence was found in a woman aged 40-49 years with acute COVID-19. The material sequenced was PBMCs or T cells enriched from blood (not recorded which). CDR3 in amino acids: CASSSVGVNEQFF. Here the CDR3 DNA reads TGTGCCAGCAGCTCAGTAGGGGTCAATGAGCAGTTCTTC.